A single sample gave rise to the 18 T cell receptor beta chains below, sequenced in a study of T cell repertoires in cytomegalovirus infection. One entry per CDR3 protein results from TCRdb running MiXCR on the reads. The sample carries about 920,000 distinct CDR3 sequences, 30% to 40% recorded once. Their cognate antigens are unknown. The sequencing used cultured CD8+ T cells from PBMCs, collected from culture after CMV antigen stimulation. These receptors came from a human donor in good health (CMV status not recorded). Some clones in this sample may be carry-over from other donors' samples.

The rearrangement uses TRBV29-1 and TRBJ1-1; D not resolved. The V gene's germline CDR1 is SQVTM and CDR2 ANQGSEA. This CDR3 is built from 10 residues. The ends were cut back, 3 bases at V and 6 bases at J, with 5 bases in the middle. CDR3: CSVEIAEAFF. CDR3 nucleotide sequence: TGCAGCGTTGAGATTGCTGAAGCTTTCTTT. The full variable domain, in which reference TRBV29-1 and TRBJ1-1 provide the parts outside the CDR3, is SAVISQKPSRDICQRGTSLTIQCQVDSQVTMMFWYRQQPGQSLTLIATANQGSEATYESGFVIDKFPISRPNLTFSTLTVSNMSPEDSSIYLCSVEIAEAFFGQGTRLTVV.

The V and J genes are TRBV9 and TRBJ1-2; maybe TRBD1 (6 bases). This CDR3 spans 15 amino acids. Germline loops: CDR1 SGDLS, CDR2 YYNGEE. V was shortened by 0 bases and J by 4 bases, with 13 bases between the two germline ends. CDR3 nucleotides: TGTGCCAGCAGCGTAGGGCAGGGGACTGGCTATGGCTACACCTTC. Encoded protein: CASSVGQGTGYGYTF.

There are a few counts of this clonotype. The J gene is TRBJ2-7, the V gene TRBV6-6, with D perhaps given as TRBD1 or TRBD2 (5 bases each). From germline, CDR1 is MNHNY and CDR2 SVGAGI (reference sequence). The V end lost 2 bases, the J end lost 6 bases, and 8 bases lay between the germline ends. The CDR3 runs to 12 residues. The CDR3 loop is CASSYGGSEQYV. CDR3 coding DNA: TGTGCCAGCAGTTACGGGGGATCCGAGCAGTACGTC.

This clonotype has only a few counts. The genes are TRBV27 and TRBJ1-1; maybe TRBD1 (5 bases). The CDR3 runs 15 residues. Trimming removed 1 base at V and 1 base at J, with 10 bases between. Looked up from germline, CDR1 is MNHEY and CDR2 is SMNVEV (reference sequence). The CDR3 sequence is CASSLYPGQNTEAFF. DNA for the CDR3: TGTGCCAGCAGTTTATACCCAGGGCAGAACACTGAAGCTTTCTTT.

The chain joins TRBV12-3 or TRBV12-4 to TRBJ2-5; 9 positions match TRBD2. J gave up 3 bases and V 6 bases, and 8 bases lay outside the gene matches. The CDR3 extends over 15 amino acids. DNA of the CDR3: TGTGCCAGCAGAAGAACGGGACTAGCCAAAGAGACCCAGTACTTC. Its protein product is CASRRTGLAKETQYF.

This clonotype showed up just once. DNA of the CDR3: TGTGCCAGCAGACGTCTAGCGGGGGGGGTGTACAATGAGCAGTTCTTC. This gives the protein CASRRLAGGVYNEQFF. The V call is TRBV6-2 or TRBV6-3, the J call TRBJ2-1, with TRBD2 matching 12 bases. Germline V CDR1 and CDR2: MNHEY, SVGEGT. The CDR3 runs to 16 residues. Trimming cost V 6 bases and J 4 bases; bases outside gene matches: 7.

J is TRBJ1-5 and V is TRBV20-1, with TRBD1 as a possible D gene (5 bases). The CDR3 sequence is 14 residues long. CDR1 is DFQATT and CDR2 is SNEGSKA in the germline V gene (reference sequence). The ends were cut back, 1 base at V and 8 bases at J, with 15 bases in the middle. In DNA form, the CDR3 reads TGCAGTGCTAGAGGGGAAGTCAGGGAGGAGCCCCAGCATTTT. Translated: CSARGEVREEPQHF.

This clonotype was seen only a few times. The chain uses TRBV14 and TRBJ2-3; TRBD2 agrees at 11 bases. Trimming took 4 bases from V and 2 from J; bases not matched to a gene: 8. Germline V CDR1 and CDR2: SGHDN, FVKESK. The CDR3 is made up of 17 amino acids. The CDR3 here is CASSPPLAGGFTDTQYF. The DNA for the CDR3 is TGTGCCAGCAGCCCACCTCTAGCGGGGGGTTTCACAGATACGCAGTATTTT.

The chain has TRBV20-1 and TRBJ1-2; maybe TRBD1 (6 bases). V was pared by 8 bases and J by 8 bases, with 24 bases between. CDR1 DFQATT and CDR2 SNEGSKA come from the germline V gene (reference sequence). CDR3 length equals 14 residues. The CDR3 is CSWTAGGVLYGYTF. DNA for the CDR3: TGCAGTTGGACAGCGGGAGGGGTCCTGTACGGCTACACCTTC.

In this sample, this clonotype turned up many times. V is TRBV6-1 and J is TRBJ2-7, with D possibly TRBD1 on 5 matching bases. The length of the CDR3 is 15 residues. Germline CDR1 is MNHNS and CDR2 is SASEGT. V was cut by 1 base and J by 3 bases, with 13 bases left in between. CDR3: CASSEEVGANYEQYV. In nucleotides, the CDR3 is TGTGCCAGCAGTGAAGAAGTAGGGGCGAACTACGAGCAGTACGTC.

The gene calls are TRBV5-1 and TRBJ1-1, with D possibly being TRBD1 (5 bases). The CDR3 length is 14 residues. Germline V CDR1 and CDR2: SGHRS, YFSETQ. The germline V and J ends were trimmed by 5 bases and 3 bases, with 14 bases remaining between them. This chain's CDR3 is CASSIQVDDTEAFF. The CDR3 nucleotides are TGCGCCAGCAGTATACAGGTTGATGACACTGAAGCTTTCTTT.

This rearrangement joins TRBV25-1 to TRBJ2-3; possibly TRBD2 for D (6 bases). Germline values: CDR1 MGHDK, CDR2 SYGVNS. Trimming took 6 bases from V and 4 from J, leaving 17 bases between them. This CDR3 is built from 15 residues. The CDR3 loop is CASSLRDSRADTQYF. CDR3 sequence (DNA): TGTGCCAGCAGCCTCCGGGACTCTCGGGCAGATACGCAGTATTTT.

This clonotype was detected ten times or more. This rearrangement joins TRBV18 to TRBJ2-4, with 7 positions matching TRBD1. The CDR3 is made up of 15 amino acids. Germline V CDR1 and CDR2: KGHSH, LQKENI. V trimming: 5 bases; J trimming: 4 bases; junction bases outside the gene matches: 8. The CDR3 DNA is TGTGCCAGCTCAGCCGGGACAGATTTTAAAAACATTCAGTACTTC. Translating gives CASSAGTDFKNIQYF.

The chain is built from TRBV11-2 and TRBJ2-5; 10 nucleotides agree with TRBD1. The CDR3 runs 15 residues. Trimming took 6 bases from V and 2 from J; bases not matched to a gene: 6. The germline V gene encodes CDR1 SGHAT and CDR2 FQNNGV. The CDR3 DNA follows: TGTGCCAGCAGTGACCGGGACAGGGGACAAGAGACCCAGTACTTC. This codes for CASSDRDRGQETQYF.

The chain combines TRBV2 with TRBJ1-5, with 8 bases that match TRBD1. Germline trimming cut 8 bases from V and 3 bases from J; bases unmatched to any gene: 3. Germline V CDR1 and CDR2: SNHLY, FYNNEI. This CDR3 region has 13 residues. Written as DNA, the CDR3 is TGTGCCAGCGGGACAGGCCCCAATCAGCCCCAGCATTTT. Residues: CASGTGPNQPQHF.

The chain couples TRBV20-1 to TRBJ2-3, with TRBD1 as a possible D gene (6 bases). The germline V gene encodes CDR1 DFQATT and CDR2 SNEGSKA (reference sequence). The CDR3 consists of 11 residues. Trimming pared 3 bases from V and 10 bases from J, leaving 11 bases between. The chain's CDR3 is CSASEGVPQYF. CDR3 nucleotides: TGCAGTGCTAGTGAGGGGGTTCCGCAGTATTTT.

The chain recombines TRBV20-1 with TRBJ1-5; a weak D match, TRBD1 (6 bases). The CDR3 spans 16 residues. With 2 bases removed from V and 0 bases from J, the gap between germline ends came to 14 bases. CDR1 DFQATT and CDR2 SNEGSKA come from the germline V gene (reference sequence). The DNA of the CDR3 is TGCAGTGCTAGACCAGGACAGCTTTATAGCAATCAGCCCCAGCATTTT. It translates to CSARPGQLYSNQPQHF.

This clonotype was detected ten times or more. V gene TRBV19 combines with J gene TRBJ1-1; the D is unclear. The V end lost 5 bases, the J end lost 1 base, and 17 bases lay between the germline ends. The V gene's germline CDR1 is LNHDA and CDR2 SQIVND (reference sequence). This CDR3 is 16 amino acids long. CDR3 DNA: TGTGCCAGTAGTCTAAACCGGCCCCTCGGGAACACTGAAGCTTTCTTT. Protein sequence: CASSLNRPLGNTEAFF.